This paragraph reports one T cell receptor (beta chain). The source of the sample is a study of blood T cells in healthy people across ages. A J-beta primer mix and a sample-barcoded 5' primer were used in a second PCR of about 6 to 12 cycles. Using its own MiXCR run on the 5' RACE reads, TCRdb lists one record per CDR3 protein. The repertoire consists of about 1.6 million distinct CDR3 sequences, with about 35% occurring once and the leading ten covering around 10%. CDR3 length: 15 amino acids. Looked up from germline, CDR1 is SGHRS and CDR2 is YFSETQ. Unmatched junction bases numbered 9, after V lost 5 bases and J lost 6 bases.

This sequence was found in a woman in her twenties or thirties in good health. The sequenced sample consisted of blood. This chain links TRBV5-1 with TRBJ2-1; 9 bases match TRBD2. The CDR3 DNA follows: TGCGCCAGCAGTTTAGCGGGGGCTCTTGTCAATGAGCAGTTCTTC. The encoded protein is CASSLAGALVNEQFF.